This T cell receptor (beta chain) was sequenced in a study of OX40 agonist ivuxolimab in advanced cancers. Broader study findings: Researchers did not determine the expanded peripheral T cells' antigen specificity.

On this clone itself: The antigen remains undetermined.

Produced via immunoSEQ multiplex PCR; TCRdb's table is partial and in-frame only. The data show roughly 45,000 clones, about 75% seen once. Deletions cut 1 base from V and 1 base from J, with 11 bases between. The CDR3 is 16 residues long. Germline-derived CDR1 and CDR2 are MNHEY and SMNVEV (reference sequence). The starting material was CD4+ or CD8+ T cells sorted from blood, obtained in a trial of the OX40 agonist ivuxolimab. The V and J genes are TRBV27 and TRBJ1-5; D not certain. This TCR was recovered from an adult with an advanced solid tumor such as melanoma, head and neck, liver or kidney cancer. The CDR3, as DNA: TGTGCCAGCAGTTTATTGGGCTGGAGGAGCAATCAGCCCCAGCATTTT. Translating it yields CASSLLGWRSNQPQHF.